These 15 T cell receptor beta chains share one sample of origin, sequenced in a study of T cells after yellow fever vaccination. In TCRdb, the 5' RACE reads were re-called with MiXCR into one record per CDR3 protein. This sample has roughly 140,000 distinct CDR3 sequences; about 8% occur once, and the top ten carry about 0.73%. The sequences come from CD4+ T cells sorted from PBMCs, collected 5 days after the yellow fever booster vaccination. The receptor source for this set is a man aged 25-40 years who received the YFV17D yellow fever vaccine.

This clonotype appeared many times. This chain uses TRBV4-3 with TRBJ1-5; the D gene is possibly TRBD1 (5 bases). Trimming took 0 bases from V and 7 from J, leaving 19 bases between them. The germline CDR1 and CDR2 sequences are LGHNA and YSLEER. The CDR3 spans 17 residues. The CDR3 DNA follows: TGCGCCAGCAGCCAAGAGGGTTATCCTGGGGCATCCCAGCCCCAGCATTTT. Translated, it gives CASSQEGYPGASQPQHF.

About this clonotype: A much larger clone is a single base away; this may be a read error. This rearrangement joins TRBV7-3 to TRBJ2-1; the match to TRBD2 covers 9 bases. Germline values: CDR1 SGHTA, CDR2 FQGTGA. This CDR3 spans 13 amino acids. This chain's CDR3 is CVSSLSGSNEQFF. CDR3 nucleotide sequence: TGTGTCAGCAGTCTTAGCGGGAGCAATGAGCAGTTCTTC. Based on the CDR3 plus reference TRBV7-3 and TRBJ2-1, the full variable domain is GAGVSQTPSNKVTEKGKYVELRCDPISGHTALYWYRQSLGQGPEFLIYFQGTGAADDSGLPNDRFFAVRPEGSVSTLKIQRTERGDSAVYLCVSSLSGSNEQFFGPGTRLTVL.

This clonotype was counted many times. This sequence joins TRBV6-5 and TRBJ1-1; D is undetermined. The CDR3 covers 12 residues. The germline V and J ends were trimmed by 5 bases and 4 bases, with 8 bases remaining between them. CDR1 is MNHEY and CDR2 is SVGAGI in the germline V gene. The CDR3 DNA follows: TGTGCCAGCAGTCAGCCGGGCACTGAAGCTTTCTTT. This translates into CASSQPGTEAFF.

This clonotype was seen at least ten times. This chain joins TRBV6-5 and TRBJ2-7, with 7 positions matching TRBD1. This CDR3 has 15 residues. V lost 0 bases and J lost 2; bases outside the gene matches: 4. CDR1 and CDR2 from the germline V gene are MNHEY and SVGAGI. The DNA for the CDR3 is TGTGCCAGCAGTTACTCCTCGACAGGGCCCTACGAGCAGTACTTC. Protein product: CASSYSSTGPYEQYF.

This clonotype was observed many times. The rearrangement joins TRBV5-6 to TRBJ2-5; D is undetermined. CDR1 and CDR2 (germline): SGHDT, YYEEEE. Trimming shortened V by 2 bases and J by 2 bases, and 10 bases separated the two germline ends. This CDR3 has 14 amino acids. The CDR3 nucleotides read TGTGCCAGCAGCTTCCGGTCTGAACAAGAGACCCAGTACTTC. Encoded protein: CASSFRSEQETQYF.

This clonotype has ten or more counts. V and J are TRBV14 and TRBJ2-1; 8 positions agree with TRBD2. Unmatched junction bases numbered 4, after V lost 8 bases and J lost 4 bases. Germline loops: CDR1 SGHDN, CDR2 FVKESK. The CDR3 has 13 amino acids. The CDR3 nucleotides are TGTGCCAGCCGGATAGCGGGGTACAATGAGCAGTTCTTC. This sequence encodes CASRIAGYNEQFF.

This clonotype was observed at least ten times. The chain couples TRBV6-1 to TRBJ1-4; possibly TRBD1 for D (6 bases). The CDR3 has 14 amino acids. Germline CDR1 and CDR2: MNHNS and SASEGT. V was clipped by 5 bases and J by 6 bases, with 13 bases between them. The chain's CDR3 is CASSSGGQDEKLFF. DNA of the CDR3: TGTGCCAGCAGTAGTGGGGGGCAGGATGAAAAACTGTTTTTT.

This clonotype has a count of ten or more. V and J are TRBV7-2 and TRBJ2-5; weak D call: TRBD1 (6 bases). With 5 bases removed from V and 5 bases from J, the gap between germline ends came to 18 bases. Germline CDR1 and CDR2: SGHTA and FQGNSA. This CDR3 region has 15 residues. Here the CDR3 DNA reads TGTGCCAGCAGCGGAAACGACAGGACCTGGGAGACCCAGTACTTC. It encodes CASSGNDRTWETQYF.

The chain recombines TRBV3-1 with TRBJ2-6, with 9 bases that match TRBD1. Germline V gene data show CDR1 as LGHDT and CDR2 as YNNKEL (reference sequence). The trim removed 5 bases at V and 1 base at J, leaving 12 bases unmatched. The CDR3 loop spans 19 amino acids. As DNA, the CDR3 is TGTGCCAGCAGCAAGCCGTCCGGGACAGGGACGTCTGGGGCCAACGTCCTGACTTTC. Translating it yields CASSKPSGTGTSGANVLTF.

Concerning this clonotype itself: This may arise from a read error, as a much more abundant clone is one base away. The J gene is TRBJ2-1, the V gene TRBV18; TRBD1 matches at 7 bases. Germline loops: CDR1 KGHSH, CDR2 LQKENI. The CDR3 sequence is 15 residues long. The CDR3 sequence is CASSLTGFSYNQQFF. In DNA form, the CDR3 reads TGTGCCAGCTCATTGACAGGGTTCTCCTACAATCAGCAGTTCTTC.

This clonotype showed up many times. CDR3 bases: TGCGCCAGCAGCTTGGTTGGGGAAGGGGAAGGAACTGAAGCTTTCTTT. It encodes CASSLVGEGEGTEAFF. This chain joins TRBV5-1 and TRBJ1-1; tentatively, D is TRBD1 (5 bases). Trimming removed 0 bases at V and 5 bases at J, with 17 bases between. The germline V gene encodes CDR1 SGHRS and CDR2 YFSETQ. This CDR3 is 16 amino acids long.

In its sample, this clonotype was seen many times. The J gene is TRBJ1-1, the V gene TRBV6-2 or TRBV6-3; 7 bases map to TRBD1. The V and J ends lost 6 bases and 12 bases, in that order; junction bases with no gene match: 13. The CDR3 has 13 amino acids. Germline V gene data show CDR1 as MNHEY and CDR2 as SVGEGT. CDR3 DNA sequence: TGTGCCAGCAGGTCCGGGACAGCCTCTGTAACTTTCTTT. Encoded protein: CASRSGTASVTFF.

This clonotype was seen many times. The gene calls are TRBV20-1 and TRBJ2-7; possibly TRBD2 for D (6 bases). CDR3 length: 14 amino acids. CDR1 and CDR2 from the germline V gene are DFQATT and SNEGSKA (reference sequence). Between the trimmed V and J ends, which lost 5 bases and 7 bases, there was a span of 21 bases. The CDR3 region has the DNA TGCAGTGCTTCGACTAGTCGGGGAGTAGGGGAGCAGTACTTC. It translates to CSASTSRGVGEQYF.

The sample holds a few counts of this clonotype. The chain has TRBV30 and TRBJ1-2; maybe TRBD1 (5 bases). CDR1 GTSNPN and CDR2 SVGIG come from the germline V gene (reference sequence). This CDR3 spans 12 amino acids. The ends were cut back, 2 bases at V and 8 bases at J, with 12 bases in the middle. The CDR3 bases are TGTGCCTGGAGTAGCGCAGGGCGCGGCTACACCTTC. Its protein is CAWSSAGRGYTF.

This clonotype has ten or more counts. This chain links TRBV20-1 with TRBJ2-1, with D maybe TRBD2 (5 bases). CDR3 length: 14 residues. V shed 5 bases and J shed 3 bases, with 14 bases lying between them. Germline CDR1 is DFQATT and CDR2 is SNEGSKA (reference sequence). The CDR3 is CSAYRAEGYNEQFF. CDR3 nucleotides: TGCAGTGCTTATCGCGCTGAGGGCTACAATGAGCAGTTCTTC.